This TCR beta chain was captured in a study of T cell responses to AZD1222 COVID-19 vaccine. Clones were sequenced by immunoSEQ multiplex PCR, and TCRdb holds only the in-frame ones, with some missing. Seen here are 84,000 or so clones, about 85% observed once, and the top ten hold roughly 1.6%. The study, taken as a whole, reports: Two AZD1222 doses significantly raised spike-specific TCR breadth and depth over controls.

Germline V gene lookup returns CDR1 SGDLS and CDR2 YYNGEE. V shed 4 bases and J shed 10 bases, with 18 bases lying between them. The CDR3 totals 14 residues. In this sample, this clone turned up once. Its specificity is unknown. The chain uses TRBV9 and TRBJ2-1; D may be TRBD2 (5 bases). The origin of this receptor is an adult in good health. Here the sequenced sample was peripheral blood, taken on day 0 of AZD1222 vaccination. The DNA of the CDR3 is TGTGCCAGCAGCTCGAATCCGGAGATAGCGGAGCAGTTCTTC. This gives the protein CASSSNPEIAEQFF. Full variable domain (outside the CDR3, taken from reference TRBV9 and TRBJ2-1): DSGVTQTPKHLITATGQRVTLRCSPRSGDLSVYWYQQSLDQGLQFLIQYYNGEERAKGNILERFSAQQFPDLHSELNLSSLELGDSALYFCASSSNPEIAEQFFGPGTRLTVL.